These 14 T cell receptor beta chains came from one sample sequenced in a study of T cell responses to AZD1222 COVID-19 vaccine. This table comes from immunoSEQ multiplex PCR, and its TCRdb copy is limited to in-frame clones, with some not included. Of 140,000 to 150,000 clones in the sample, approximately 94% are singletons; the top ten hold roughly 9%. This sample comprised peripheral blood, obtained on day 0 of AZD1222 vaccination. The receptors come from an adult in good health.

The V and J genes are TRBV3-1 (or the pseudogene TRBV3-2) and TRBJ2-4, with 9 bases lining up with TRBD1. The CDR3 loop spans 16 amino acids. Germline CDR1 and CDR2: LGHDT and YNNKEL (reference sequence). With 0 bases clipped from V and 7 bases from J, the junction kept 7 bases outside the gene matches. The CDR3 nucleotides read TGTGCCAGCAGCCAAGATTCGACAGGGGGGATGAACATTCAGTACTTC. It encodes CASSQDSTGGMNIQYF.

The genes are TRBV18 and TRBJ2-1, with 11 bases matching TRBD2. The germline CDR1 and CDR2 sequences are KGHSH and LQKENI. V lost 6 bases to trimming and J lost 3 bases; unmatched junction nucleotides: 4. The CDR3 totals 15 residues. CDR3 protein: CASSPLAGGYNEQFF. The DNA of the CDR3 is TGTGCCAGCTCCCCCCTAGCGGGGGGCTACAATGAGCAGTTCTTC. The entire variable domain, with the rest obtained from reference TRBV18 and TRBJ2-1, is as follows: NAGVMQNPRHLVRRRGQEARLRCSPMKGHSHVYWYRQLPEEGLKFMVYLQKENIIDESGMPKERFSAEFPKEGPSILRIQQVVRGDSAAYFCASSPLAGGYNEQFFGPGTRLTVL.

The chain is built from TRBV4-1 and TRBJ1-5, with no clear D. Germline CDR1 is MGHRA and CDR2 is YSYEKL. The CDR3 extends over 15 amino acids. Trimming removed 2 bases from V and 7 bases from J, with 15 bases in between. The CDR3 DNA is TGCGCCAGCAGCCAAACCCAGGCGGGGAACCAGCCCCAGCATTTT. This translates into CASSQTQAGNQPQHF.

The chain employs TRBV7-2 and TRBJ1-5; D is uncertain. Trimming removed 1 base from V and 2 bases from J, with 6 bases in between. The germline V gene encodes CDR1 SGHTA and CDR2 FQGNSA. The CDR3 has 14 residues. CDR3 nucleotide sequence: TGTGCCAGCAGCTTAGAGGCTGGCAATCAGCCCCAGCATTTT. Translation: CASSLEAGNQPQHF.

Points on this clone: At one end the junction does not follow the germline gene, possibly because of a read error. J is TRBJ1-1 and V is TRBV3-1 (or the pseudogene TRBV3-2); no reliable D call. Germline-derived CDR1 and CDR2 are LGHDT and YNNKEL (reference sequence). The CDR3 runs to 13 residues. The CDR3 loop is CASSQDGFGRGLF. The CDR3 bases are TGTGCCAGCAGCCAAGATGGGTTCGGTCGCGGCCTCTTT.

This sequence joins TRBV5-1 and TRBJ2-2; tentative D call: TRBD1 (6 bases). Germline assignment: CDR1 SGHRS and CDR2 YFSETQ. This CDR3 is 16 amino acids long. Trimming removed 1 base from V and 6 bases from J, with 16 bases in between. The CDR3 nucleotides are TGCGCCAGCAGCTTGCAGGCCGGACAGTATTCCGGGGAGCTGTTTTTT. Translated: CASSLQAGQYSGELFF.

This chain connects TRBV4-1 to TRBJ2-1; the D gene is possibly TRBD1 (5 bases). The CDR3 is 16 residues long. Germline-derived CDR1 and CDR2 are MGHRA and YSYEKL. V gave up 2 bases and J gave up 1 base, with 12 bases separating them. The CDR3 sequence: CASSQLGLVSYNEQFF. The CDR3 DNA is TGCGCCAGCAGCCAATTGGGGCTAGTATCCTACAATGAGCAGTTCTTC.

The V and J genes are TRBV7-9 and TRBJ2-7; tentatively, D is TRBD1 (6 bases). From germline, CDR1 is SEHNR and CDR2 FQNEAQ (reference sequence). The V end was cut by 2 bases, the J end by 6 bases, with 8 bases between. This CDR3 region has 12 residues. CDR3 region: CASSLHRAEQYF. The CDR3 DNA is TGTGCCAGCAGCTTACACAGGGCCGAGCAGTACTTC.

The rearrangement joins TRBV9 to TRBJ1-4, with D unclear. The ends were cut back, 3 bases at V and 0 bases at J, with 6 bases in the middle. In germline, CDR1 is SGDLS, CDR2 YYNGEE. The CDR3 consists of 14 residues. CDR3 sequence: CASSAAATNEKLFF. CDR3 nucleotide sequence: TGTGCCAGCAGCGCGGCTGCAACTAATGAAAAACTGTTTTTT.

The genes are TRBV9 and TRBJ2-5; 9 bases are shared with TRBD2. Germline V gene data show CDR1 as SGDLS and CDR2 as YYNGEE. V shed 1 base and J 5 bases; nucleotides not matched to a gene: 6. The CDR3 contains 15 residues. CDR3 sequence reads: CASSVLAGSLETQYF. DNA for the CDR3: TGTGCCAGCAGCGTACTAGCGGGGAGTTTGGAGACCCAGTACTTC.

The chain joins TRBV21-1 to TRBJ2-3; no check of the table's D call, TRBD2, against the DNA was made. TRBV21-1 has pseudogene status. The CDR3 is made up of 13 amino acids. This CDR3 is CASSPSHLDTQYF. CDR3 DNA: TGTGCCAGCAGCCCGAGCCACCTGGATACGCAGTATTTT.

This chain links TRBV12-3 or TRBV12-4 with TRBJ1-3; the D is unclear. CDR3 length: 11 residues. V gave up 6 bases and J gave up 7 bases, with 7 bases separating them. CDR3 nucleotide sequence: TGTGCCAGCAGATACGGGAACACCATATATTTT. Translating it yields CASRYGNTIYF.

DNA of the CDR3: TGCAGCGTTGCCCCGAAGGGATGGGGCGGAGATACGCAGTATTTT. Protein product: CSVAPKGWGGDTQYF. The rearrangement links TRBV29-1 to TRBJ2-3, with D maybe TRBD1 (5 bases). V was trimmed by 4 bases and J by 5 bases, leaving 19 bases between them. CDR1 and CDR2 from the germline V gene are SQVTM and ANQGSEA. The CDR3 covers 15 residues.

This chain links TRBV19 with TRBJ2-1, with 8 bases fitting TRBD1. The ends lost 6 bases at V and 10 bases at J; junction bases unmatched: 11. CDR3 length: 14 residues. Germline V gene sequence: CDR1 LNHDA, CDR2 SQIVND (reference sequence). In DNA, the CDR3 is TGTGCCAGTAGGACAGGGGCCTGGAGCAACGAGCAGTTCTTC. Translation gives CASRTGAWSNEQFF.